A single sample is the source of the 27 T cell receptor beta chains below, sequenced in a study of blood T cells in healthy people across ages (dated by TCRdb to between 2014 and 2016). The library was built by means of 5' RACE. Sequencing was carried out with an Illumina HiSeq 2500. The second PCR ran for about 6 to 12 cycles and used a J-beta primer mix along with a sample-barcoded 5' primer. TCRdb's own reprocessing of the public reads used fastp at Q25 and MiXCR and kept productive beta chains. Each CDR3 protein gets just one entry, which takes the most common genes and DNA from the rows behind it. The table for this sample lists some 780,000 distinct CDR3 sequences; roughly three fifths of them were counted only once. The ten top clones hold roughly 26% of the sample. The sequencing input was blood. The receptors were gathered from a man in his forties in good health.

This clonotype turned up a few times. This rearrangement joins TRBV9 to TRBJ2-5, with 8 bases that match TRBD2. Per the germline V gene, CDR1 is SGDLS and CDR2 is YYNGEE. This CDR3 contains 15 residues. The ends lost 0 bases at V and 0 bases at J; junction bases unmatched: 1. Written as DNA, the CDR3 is TGTGCCAGCAGCGTAGCGGGGGGGAACCAAGAGACCCAGTACTTC. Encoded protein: CASSVAGGNQETQYF.

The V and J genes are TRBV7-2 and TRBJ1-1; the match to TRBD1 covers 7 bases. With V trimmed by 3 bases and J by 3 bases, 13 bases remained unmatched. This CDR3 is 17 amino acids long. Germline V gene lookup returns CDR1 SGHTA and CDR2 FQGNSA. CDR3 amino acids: CASSLLTGVHGDTEAFF. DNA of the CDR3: TGTGCCAGCAGCTTGCTAACAGGGGTACATGGGGACACTGAAGCTTTCTTT.

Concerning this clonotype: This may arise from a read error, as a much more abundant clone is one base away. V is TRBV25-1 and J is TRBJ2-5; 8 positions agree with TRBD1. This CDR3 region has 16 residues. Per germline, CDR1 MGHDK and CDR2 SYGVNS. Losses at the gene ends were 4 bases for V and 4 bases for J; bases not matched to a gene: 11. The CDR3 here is CASSGLRSGGRETQYF. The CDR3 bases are TGTGCCAGCAGTGGATTGAGGTCAGGGGGCCGAGAGACCCAGTACTTC.

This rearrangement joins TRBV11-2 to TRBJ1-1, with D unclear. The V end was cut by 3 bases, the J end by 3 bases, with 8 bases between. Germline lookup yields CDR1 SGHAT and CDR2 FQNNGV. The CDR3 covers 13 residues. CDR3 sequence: CASSFQRDTEAFF. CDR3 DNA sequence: TGTGCCAGCAGCTTTCAGCGGGACACTGAAGCTTTCTTT.

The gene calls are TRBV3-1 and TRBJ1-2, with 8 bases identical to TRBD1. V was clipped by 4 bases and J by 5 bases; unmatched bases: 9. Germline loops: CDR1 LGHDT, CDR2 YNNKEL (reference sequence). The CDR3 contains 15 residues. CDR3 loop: CASSRGRQGTYGYTF. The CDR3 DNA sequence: TGTGCCAGCAGCCGAGGAAGACAGGGGACATATGGCTACACCTTC.

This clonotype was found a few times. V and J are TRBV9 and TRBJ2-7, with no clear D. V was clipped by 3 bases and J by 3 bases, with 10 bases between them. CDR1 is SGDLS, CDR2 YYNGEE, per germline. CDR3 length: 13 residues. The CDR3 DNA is TGTGCCAGCAGCGACGGGCAATACTACGAGCAGTACTTC. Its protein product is CASSDGQYYEQYF.

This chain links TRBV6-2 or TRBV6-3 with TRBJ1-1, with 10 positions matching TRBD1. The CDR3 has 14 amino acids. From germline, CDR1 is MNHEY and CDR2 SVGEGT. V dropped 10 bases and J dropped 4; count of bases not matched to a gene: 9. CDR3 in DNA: TGTGCCACCTCAACCGGGGACAGGGGCACTGAAGCTTTCTTT. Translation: CATSTGDRGTEAFF.

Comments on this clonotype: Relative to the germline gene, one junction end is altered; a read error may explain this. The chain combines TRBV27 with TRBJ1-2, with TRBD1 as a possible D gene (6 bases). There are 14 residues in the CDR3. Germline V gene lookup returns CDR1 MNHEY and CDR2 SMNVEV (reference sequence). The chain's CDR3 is CASSLRRGDTPRTF. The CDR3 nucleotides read TGTGCCAGTAGTTTAAGGCGAGGGGACACCCCCCGCACCTTC.

This CDR3 reads CSAKDRGAYNEQFF. The CDR3, as DNA: TGCAGTGCTAAGGACAGGGGGGCATACAATGAGCAGTTCTTC. The chain employs TRBV20-1 and TRBJ2-1; 10 nucleotides align to TRBD1. Trimming cost V 4 bases and J 4 bases; bases outside gene matches: 4. CDR1 and CDR2 (germline): DFQATT, SNEGSKA (reference sequence). The length of the CDR3 is 14 residues.

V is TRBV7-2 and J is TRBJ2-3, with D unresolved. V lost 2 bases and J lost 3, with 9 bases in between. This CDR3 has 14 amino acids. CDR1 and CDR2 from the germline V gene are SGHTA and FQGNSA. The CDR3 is CASSLMAVTDTQYF. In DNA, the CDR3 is TGTGCCAGCAGCTTAATGGCGGTAACAGATACGCAGTATTTT.

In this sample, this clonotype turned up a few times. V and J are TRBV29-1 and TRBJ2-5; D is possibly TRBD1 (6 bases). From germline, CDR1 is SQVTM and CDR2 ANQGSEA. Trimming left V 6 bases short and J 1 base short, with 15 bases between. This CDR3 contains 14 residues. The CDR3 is CSVELGQAQETQYF. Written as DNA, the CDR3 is TGCAGCGTCGAATTGGGACAAGCCCAAGAGACCCAGTACTTC.

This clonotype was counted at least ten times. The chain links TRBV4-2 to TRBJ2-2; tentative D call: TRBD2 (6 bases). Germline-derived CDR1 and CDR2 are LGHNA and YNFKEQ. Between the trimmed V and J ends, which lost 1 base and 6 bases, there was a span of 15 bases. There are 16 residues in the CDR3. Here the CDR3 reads CASSQGEELGSGELFF. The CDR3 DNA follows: TGTGCCAGCAGCCAAGGGGAGGAGCTAGGTTCCGGGGAGCTGTTTTTT.

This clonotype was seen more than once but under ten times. The CDR3 nucleotides read TGCAGTGCTAGAGGGCAGGGCTCGTATTCACCCCTCCACTTT. Residues: CSARGQGSYSPLHF. V usage is TRBV20-1 and J usage is TRBJ1-6; perhaps TRBD1 as D (5 bases). This CDR3 contains 14 residues. V dropped 1 base and J dropped 8 bases, with 12 bases sitting between them. The V gene's germline CDR1 is DFQATT and CDR2 SNEGSKA (reference sequence).

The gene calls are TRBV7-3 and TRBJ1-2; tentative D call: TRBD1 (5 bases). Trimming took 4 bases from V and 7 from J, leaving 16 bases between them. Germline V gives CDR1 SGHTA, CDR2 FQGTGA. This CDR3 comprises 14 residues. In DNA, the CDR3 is TGTGCCAGCAGCTCACGGGGGAGAGTGGTTGGCTACACCTTC. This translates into CASSSRGRVVGYTF.

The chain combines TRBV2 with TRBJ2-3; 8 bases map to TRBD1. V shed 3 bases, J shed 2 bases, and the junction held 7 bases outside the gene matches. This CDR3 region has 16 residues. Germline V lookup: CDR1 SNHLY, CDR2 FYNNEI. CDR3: CASSELDRVYTDTQYF. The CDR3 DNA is TGTGCCAGCAGTGAGTTGGACAGGGTTTACACAGATACGCAGTATTTT.

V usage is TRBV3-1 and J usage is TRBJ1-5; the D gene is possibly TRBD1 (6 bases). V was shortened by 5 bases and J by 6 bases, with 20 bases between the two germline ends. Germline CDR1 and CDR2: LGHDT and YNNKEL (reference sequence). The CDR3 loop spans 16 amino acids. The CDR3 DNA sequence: TGTGCCAGCAGCGGCCCACCAGGTAGGGGGGGTCAGCCCCAGCATTTT. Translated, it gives CASSGPPGRGGQPQHF.

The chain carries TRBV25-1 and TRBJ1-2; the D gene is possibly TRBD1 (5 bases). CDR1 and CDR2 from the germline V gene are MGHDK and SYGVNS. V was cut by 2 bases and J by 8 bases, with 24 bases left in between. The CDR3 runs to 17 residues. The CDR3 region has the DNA TGTGCCAGCAGTGAAGACATCCACAGGTCCCCCAGTGGAGGCTACACCTTC. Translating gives CASSEDIHRSPSGGYTF.

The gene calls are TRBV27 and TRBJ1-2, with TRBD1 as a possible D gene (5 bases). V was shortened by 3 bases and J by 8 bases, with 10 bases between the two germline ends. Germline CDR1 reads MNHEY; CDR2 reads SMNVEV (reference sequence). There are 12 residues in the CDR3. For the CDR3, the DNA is TGTGCCAGCAGTTTGCCGGGGCTCGGCTACACCTTC. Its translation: CASSLPGLGYTF.

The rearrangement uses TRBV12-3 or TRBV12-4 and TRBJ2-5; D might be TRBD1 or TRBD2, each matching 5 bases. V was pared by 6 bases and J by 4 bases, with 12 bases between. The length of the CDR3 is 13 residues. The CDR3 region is CASSIGTGETQYF. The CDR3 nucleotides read TGTGCCAGCAGCATTGGGACGGGAGAGACCCAGTACTTC.

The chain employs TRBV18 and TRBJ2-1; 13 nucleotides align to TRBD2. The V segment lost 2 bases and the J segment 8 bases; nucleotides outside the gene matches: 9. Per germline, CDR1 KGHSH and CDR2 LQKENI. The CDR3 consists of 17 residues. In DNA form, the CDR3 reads TGTGCCAGCTCACCATTTTTACTAGCGGGAGGGCCCGATGAGCAGTTCTTC. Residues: CASSPFLLAGGPDEQFF.

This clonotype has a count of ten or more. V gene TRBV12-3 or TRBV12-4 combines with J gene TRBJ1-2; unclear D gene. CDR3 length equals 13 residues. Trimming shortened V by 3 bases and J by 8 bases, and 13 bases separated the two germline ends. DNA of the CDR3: TGTGCCAGCAGTTTCCAAACCATGGGGGGCTACACCTTC. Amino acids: CASSFQTMGGYTF.

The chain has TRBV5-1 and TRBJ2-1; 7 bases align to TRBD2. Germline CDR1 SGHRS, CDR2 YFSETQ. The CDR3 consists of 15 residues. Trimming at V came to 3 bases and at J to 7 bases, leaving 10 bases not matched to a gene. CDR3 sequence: CASSSALEAGNEQFF. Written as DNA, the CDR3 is TGCGCCAGCAGCTCAGCCCTTGAAGCGGGGAATGAGCAGTTCTTC.

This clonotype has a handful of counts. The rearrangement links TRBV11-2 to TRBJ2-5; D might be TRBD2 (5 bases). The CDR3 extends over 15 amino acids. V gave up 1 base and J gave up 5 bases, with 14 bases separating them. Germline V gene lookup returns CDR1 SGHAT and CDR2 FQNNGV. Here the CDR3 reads CASSLVRAARETQYF. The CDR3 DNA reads TGTGCCAGCAGCTTAGTGAGGGCGGCACGGGAGACCCAGTACTTC.

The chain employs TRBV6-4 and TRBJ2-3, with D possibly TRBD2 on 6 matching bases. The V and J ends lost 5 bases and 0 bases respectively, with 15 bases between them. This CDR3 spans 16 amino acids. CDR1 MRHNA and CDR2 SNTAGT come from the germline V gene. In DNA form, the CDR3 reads TGTGCCAGCAGTCCCAGAAGCGGGTCTAGCACAGATACGCAGTATTTT. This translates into CASSPRSGSSTDTQYF.

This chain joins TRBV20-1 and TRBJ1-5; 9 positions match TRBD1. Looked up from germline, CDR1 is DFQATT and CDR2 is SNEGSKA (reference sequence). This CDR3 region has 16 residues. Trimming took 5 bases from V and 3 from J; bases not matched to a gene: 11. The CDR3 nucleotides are TGCAGTGCTCTAAAGTCCGGGACAGGGAACAATCAGCCCCAGCATTTT. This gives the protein CSALKSGTGNNQPQHF.

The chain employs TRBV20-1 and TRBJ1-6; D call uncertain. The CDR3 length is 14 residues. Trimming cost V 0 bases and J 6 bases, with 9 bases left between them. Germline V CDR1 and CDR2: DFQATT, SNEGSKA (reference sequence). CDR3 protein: CSARDPEGNSPLHF. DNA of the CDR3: TGCAGTGCTAGAGATCCGGAGGGTAATTCACCCCTCCACTTT.

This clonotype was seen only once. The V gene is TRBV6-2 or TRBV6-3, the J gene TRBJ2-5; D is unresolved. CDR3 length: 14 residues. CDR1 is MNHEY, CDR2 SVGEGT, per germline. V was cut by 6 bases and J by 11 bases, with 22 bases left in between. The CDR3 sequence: CASRPSSVTYGQYF. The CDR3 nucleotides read TGTGCCAGCAGGCCTTCAAGCGTTACCTACGGGCAGTACTTC.